The entry that follows covers one TCR beta chain sequence. This specimen belongs to a study of blood T cell repertoires in COVID-19. Clones were read by immunoSEQ multiplex PCR, and TCRdb kept only the in-frame ones, dropping some. The sample contains about 120,000 clones, 85% to 90% of which appear only once. The germline CDR1 and CDR2 sequences are MNHEY and SMNVEV (reference sequence). The CDR3 loop spans 11 amino acids. The V and J ends lost 8 bases and 7 bases respectively, with 11 bases between them. The receptor comes from a human donor with acute or convalescent COVID-19. The donor label of this sample is uncertain. The specimen was peripheral blood. The chain couples TRBV27 to TRBJ1-2; D is perhaps TRBD1 (6 bases). The chain's CDR3 is CASGQGFGYTF. The CDR3 region has the DNA TGTGCCAGCGGGCAGGGGTTTGGCTACACCTTC.